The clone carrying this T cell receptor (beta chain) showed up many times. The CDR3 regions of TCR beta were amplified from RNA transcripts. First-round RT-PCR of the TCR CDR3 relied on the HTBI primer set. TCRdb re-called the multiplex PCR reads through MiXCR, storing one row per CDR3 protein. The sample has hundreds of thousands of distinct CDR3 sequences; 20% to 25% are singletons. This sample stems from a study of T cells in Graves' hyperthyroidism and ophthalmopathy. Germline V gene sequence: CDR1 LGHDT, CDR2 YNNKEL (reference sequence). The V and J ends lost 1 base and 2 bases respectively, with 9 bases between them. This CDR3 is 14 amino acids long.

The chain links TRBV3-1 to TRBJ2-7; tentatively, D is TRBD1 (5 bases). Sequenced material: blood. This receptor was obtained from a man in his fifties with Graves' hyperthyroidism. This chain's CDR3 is CASSQVGVTYEQYF. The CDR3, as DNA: TGTGCCAGCAGCCAAGTAGGGGTTACCTACGAGCAGTACTTC.